Included here is one TCR beta chain sequence, with context. No antigen is known for it. In the library, unique molecular identifiers were attached to individual cDNA molecules. TCRdb redid the calling of the RACE reads with MiXCR, one entry per CDR3 protein. The profile shows tens of thousands of distinct CDR3 sequences, 7.5% to 9% of them singletons. These data are taken from a study of human T cells and chemical hapten exposure. Study-level background: An approximately 2 cm by approximately 2 cm inner upper arm patch received 2% DPC for sensitization. Study-wide points: Expanded TCRs clustered into significantly more large CDR3 similarity groups than controls, the analysis revealed.

Noted time point: patch test 1, 2 weeks after DPC sensitization. Indicated treatment: therapeutic diphenylcyclopropenone sensitization with weekly scalp DPC. Total RNA was isolated from whole blood that had not been fractionated. The specimen was whole blood, collected in connection with sensitization to the hapten diphenylcyclopropenone (DPC). The sequence was obtained from a woman aged 25 to 39 with alopecia areata. Some clones in this sample may be carry-over from other donors' samples.

This CDR3 is CASNFGWVGDPDSNQPQHF. CDR3 bases: TGTGCCAGTAATTTCGGGTGGGTCGGGGACCCAGACAGCAATCAGCCCCAGCATTTT. The J gene is TRBJ1-5, the V gene TRBV19, with D perhaps matching TRBD1 (5 bases). The CDR3 totals 19 residues. CDR1 and CDR2 from the germline V gene are LNHDA and SQIVND (reference sequence). V lost 7 bases and J 1 base, leaving 26 bases between the germline ends.